Described below is a single T cell receptor (beta chain) sequence and its context. Authors' methods: Reference gene primer amplification gave nucleated cell count estimates. The assay was immunoSEQ multiplex PCR, and TCRdb's table has in-frame clones only and misses some. From that table come the V and J calls and clone size; the DNA was used to work out D and trimming. The table records roughly 200,000 clones, over 75% of them present only once. These data are taken from a study of blood T cell repertoires in COVID-19. In the study overall: COVID-19 samples, acute and convalescent, were from the United States, Italy and Spain. From T cells, B-cell-depleted T cells, or PBMCs came the material, which was cDNA or gDNA.

Germline V gene data show CDR1 as MGHRA and CDR2 as YSYEKL. The CDR3 has 14 residues. V lost 5 bases and J 2 bases, leaving 12 bases between the germline ends. The chain has TRBV4-1 and TRBJ1-2, with D tentatively TRBD1 (6 bases). Sequencing was carried out using peripheral blood. The receptor was isolated from a woman of 80 years or more with active or convalescent COVID-19. The CDR3 DNA is TGCGCCAGCAGCAGGGACACTAAGAACTATGGCTACACCTTC. It encodes CASSRDTKNYGYTF.